This T cell receptor beta chain originates from a study of blood T cell repertoires in COVID-19. Study as a whole: From the United States, Italy and Spain came samples of acute and convalescent COVID-19.

The length of the CDR3 is 20 residues. V lost 1 base, J lost 3 bases, and 19 bases stayed unmatched. Per the germline V gene, CDR1 is LGHNA and CDR2 is YSLEER. In the original workflow: From reference gene primer amplification, estimates of nucleated cell counts were derived. The repertoire was sequenced with immunoSEQ multiplex PCR; TCRdb's copy has only in-frame clones and lacks some. Clone size and the V and J calls come from that table; the DNA yielded D and trimming. The sample shows 140,000 or so clones, roughly 89% of them seen only once. The clonotype was recovered from a human donor in a cohort sampled during active COVID-19. Source material: peripheral blood. The chain has TRBV4-3 and TRBJ2-5; 8 bases match TRBD2. The CDR3, as DNA: TGCGCCAGCAGCCAAGGGGTCCCCGCGGGAGGACTAGTCCGGGAAGAGACCCAGTACTTC. This encodes CASSQGVPAGGLVREETQYF.